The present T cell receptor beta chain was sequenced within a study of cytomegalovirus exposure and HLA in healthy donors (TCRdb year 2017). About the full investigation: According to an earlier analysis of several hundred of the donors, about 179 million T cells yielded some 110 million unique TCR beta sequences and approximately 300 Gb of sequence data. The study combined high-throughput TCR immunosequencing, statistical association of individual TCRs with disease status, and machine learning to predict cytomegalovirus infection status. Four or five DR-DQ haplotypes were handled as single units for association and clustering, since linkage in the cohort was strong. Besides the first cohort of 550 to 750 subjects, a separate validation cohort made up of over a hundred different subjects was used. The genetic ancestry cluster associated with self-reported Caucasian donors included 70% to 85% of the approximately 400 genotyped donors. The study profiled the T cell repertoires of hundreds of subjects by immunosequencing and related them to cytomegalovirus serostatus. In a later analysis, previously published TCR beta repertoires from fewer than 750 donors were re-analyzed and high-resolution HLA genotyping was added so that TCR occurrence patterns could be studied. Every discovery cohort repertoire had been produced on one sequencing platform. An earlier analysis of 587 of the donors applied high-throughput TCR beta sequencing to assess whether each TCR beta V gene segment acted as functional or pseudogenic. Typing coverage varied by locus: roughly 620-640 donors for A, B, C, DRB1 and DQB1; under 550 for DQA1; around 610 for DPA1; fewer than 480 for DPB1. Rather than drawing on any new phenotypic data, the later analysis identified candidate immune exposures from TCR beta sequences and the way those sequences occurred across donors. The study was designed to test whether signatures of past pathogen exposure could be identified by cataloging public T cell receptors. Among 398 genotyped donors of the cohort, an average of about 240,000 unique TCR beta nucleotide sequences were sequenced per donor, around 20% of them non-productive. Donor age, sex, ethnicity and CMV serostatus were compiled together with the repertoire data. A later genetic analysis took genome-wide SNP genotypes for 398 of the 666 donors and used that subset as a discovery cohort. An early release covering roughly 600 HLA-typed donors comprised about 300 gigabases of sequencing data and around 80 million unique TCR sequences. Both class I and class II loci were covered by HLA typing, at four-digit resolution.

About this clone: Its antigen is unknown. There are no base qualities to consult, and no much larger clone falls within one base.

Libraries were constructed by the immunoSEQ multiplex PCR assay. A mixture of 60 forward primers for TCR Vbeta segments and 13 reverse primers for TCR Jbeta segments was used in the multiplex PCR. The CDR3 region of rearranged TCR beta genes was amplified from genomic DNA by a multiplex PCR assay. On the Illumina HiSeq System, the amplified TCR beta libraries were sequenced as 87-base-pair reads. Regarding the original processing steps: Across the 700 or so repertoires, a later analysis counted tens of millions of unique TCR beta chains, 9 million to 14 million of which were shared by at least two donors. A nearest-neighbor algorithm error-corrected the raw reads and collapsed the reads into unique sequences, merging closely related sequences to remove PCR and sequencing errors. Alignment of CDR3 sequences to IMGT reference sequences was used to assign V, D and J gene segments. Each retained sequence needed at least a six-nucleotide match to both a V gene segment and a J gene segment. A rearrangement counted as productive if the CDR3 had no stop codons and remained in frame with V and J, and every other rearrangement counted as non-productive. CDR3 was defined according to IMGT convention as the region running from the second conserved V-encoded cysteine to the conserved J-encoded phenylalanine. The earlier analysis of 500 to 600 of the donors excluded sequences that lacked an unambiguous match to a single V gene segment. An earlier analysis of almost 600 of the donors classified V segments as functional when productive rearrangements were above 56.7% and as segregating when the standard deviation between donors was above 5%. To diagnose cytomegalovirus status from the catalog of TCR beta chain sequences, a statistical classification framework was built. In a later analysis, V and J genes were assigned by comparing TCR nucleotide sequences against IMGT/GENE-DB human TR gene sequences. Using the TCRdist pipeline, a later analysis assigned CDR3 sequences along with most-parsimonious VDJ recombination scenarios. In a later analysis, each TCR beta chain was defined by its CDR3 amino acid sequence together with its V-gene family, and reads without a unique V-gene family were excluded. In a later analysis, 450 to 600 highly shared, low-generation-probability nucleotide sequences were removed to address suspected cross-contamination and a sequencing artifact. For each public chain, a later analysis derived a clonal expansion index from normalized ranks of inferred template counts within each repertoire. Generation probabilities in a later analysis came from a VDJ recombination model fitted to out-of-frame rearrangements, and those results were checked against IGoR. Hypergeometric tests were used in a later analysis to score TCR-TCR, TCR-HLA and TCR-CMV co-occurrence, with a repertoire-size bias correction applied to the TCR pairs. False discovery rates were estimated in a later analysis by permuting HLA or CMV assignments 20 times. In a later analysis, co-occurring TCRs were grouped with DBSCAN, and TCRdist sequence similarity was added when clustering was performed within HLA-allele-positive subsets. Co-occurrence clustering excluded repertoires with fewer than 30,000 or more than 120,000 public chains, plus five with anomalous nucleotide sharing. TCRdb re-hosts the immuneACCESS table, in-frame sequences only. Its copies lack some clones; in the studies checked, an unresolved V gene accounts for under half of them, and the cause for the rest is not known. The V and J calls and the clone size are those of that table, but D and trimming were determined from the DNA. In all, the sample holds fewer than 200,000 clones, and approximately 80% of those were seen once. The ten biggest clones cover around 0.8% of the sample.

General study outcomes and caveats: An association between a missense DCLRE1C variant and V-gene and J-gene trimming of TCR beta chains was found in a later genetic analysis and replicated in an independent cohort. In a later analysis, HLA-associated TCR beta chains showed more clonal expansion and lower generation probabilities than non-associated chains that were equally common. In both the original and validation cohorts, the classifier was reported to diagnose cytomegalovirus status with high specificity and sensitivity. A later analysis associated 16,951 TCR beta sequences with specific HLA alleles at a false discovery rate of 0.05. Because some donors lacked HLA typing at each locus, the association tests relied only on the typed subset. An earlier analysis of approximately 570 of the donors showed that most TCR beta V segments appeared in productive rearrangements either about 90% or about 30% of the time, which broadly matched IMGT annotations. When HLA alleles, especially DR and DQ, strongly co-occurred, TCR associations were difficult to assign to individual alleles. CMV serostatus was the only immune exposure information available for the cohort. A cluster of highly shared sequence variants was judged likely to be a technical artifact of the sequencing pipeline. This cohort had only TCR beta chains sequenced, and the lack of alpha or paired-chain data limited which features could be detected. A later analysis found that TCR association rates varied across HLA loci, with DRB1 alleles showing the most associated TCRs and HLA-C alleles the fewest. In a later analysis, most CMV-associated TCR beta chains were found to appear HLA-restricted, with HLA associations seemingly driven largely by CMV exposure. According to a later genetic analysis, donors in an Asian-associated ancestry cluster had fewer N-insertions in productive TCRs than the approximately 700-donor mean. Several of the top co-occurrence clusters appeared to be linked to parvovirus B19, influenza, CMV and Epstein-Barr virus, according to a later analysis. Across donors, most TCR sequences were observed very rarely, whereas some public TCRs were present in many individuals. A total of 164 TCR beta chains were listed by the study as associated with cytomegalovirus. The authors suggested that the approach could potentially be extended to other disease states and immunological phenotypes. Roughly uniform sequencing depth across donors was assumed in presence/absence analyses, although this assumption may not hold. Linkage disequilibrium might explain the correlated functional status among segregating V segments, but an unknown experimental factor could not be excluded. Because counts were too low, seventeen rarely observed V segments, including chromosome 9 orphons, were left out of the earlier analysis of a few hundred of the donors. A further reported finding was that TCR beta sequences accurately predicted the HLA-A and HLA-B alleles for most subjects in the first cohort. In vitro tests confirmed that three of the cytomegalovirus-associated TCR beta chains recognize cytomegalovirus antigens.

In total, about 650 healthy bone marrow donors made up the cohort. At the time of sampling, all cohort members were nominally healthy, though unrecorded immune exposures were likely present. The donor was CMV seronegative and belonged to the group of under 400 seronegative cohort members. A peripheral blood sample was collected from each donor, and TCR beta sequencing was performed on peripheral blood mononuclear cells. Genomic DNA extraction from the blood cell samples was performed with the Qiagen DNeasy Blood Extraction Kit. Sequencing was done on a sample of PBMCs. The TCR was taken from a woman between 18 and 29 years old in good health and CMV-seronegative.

The bases are TGTGCCAGCAGCTCGACAGGGGCTAGGGAGCTGTTTTTT. Translation gives CASSSTGARELFF. Recombination linked TRBV7-9 to TRBJ2-2, with TRBD1 matching 8 junction bases. V loses 4 bases at its end and J loses 9 bases; junction bases beyond the gene matches: 4. CDR1 and CDR2 are read off the germline V gene (reference sequence) as SEHNR and FQNEAQ. The CDR3 contains 13 residues, cysteine and phenylalanine counted. Kept here is only the CDR3 DNA, which spans 39 bases and is read in frame from base 1.